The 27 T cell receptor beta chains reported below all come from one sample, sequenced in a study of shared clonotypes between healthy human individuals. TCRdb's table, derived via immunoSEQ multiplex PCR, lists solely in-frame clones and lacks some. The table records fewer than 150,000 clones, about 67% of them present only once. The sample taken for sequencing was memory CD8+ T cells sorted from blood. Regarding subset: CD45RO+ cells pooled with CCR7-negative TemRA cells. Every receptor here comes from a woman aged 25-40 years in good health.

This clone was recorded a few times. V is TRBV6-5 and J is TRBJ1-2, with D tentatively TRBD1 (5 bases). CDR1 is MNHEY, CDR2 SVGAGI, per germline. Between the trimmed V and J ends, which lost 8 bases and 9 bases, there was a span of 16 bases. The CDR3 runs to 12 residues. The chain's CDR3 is CASQGRESCYTF. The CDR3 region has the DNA TGTGCCAGCCAGGGCAGGGAGAGCTGCTACACCTTC.

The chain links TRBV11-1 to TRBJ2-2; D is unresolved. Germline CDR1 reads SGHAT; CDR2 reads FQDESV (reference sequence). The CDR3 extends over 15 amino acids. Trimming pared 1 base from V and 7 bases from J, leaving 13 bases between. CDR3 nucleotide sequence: TGTGCCAGCAGCTTAGGTGCCTTGGGTGGCGGGGAGCTGTTTTTT. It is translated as CASSLGALGGGELFF.

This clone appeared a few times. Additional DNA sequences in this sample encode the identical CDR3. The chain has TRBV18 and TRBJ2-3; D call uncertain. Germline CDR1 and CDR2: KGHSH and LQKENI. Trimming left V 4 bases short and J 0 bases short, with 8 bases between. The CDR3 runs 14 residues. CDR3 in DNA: TGTGCCAGCTCACTCGCATCTAGCACAGATACGCAGTATTTT. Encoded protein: CASSLASSTDTQYF. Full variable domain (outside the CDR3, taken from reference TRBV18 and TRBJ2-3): NAGVMQNPRHLVRRRGQEARLRCSPMKGHSHVYWYRQLPEEGLKFMVYLQKENIIDESGMPKERFSAEFPKEGPSILRIQQVVRGDSAAYFCASSLASSTDTQYFGPGTRLTVL.

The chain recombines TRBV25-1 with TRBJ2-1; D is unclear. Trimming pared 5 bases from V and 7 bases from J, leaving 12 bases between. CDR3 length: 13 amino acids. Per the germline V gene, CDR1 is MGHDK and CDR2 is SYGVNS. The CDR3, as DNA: TGTGCCAGCAGTCTGGGTTCAATTAATGAGCAGTTCTTC. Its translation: CASSLGSINEQFF.

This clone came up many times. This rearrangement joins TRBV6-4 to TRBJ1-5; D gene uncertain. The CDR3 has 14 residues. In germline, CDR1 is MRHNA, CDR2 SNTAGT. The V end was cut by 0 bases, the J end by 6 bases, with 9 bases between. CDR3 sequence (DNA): TGTGCCAGCAGTGACTCCGATGCGGGTCAGCCCCAGCATTTT. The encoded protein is CASSDSDAGQPQHF.

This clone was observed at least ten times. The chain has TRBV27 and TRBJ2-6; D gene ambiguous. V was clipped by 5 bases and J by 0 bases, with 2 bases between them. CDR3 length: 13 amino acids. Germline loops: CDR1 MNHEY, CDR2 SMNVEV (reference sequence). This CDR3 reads CASSRSGANVLTF. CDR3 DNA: TGTGCCAGCAGTCGCTCTGGGGCCAACGTCCTGACTTTC.

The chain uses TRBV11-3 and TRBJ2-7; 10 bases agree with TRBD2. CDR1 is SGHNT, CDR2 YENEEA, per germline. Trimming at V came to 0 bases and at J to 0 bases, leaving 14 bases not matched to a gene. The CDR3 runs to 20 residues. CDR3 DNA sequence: TGTGCCAGCAGCTTAGATAGCGTTTGTAGAACTAGCGGGAACTCCTACGAGCAGTACTTC. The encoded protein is CASSLDSVCRTSGNSYEQYF.

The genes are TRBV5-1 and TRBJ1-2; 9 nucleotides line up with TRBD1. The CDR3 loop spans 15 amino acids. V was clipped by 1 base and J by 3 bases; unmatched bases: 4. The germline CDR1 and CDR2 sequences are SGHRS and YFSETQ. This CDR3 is CASSLYRDRDYGYTF. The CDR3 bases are TGCGCCAGCAGCTTGTATCGGGACAGGGACTATGGCTACACCTTC.

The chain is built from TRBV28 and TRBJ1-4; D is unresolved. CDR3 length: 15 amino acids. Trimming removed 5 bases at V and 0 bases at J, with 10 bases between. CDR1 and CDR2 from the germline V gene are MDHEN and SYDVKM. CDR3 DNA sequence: TGTGCCAGCAGTACCTCAGATGCAACTAATGAAAAACTGTTTTTT. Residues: CASSTSDATNEKLFF.

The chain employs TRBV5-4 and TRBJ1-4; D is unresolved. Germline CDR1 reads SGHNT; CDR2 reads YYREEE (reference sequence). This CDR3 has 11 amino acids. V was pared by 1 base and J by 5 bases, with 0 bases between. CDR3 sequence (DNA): TGTGCCAGCAGCTTGAATGAAAAACTGTTTTTT. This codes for CASSLNEKLFF.

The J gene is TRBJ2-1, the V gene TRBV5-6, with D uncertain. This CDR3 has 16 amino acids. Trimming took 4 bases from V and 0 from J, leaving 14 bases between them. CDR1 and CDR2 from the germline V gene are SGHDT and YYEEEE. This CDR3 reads CASSLFGISSYNEQFF. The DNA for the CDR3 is TGTGCCAGCAGCCTCTTTGGGATCAGCTCCTACAATGAGCAGTTCTTC.

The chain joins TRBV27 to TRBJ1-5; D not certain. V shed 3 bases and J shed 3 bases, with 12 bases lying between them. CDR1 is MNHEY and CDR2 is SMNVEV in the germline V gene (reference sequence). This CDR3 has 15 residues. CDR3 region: CASSFDARPNQPQHF. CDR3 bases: TGTGCCAGCAGTTTCGACGCTCGGCCCAATCAGCCCCAGCATTTT.

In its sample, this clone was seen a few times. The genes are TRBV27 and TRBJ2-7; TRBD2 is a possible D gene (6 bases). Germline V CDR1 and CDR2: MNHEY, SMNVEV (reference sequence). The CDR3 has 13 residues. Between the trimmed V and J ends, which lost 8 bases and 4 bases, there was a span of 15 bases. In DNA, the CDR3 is TGTGCCAGCGCCAAAGCGGGTTATTACGAGCAGTACTTC. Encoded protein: CASAKAGYYEQYF.

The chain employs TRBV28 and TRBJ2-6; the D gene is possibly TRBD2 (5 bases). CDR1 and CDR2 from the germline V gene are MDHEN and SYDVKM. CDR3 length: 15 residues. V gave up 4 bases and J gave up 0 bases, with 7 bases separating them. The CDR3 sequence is CASSSAGSGANVLTF. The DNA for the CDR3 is TGTGCCAGCAGTTCCGCGGGCTCTGGGGCCAACGTCCTGACTTTC.

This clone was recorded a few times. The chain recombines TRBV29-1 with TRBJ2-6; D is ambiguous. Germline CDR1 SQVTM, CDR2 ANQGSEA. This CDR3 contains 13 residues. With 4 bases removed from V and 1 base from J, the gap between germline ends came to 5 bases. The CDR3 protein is CSVARSGANVLTF. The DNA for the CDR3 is TGCAGCGTTGCCAGATCTGGGGCCAACGTCCTGACTTTC.

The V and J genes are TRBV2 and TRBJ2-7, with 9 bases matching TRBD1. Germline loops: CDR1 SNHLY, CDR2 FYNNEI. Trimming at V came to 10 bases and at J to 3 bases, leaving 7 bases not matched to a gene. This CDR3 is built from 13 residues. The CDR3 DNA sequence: TGTGCCATCGCGGGACAGGGAAACTACGAGCAGTACTTC. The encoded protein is CAIAGQGNYEQYF.

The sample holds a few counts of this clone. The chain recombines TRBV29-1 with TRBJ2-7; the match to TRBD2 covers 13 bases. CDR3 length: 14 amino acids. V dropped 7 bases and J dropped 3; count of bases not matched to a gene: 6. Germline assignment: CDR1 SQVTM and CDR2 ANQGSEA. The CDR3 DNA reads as TGCAGCGCCGGACTAGCGGGAGAAGGCTACGAGCAGTACTTC. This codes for CSAGLAGEGYEQYF.

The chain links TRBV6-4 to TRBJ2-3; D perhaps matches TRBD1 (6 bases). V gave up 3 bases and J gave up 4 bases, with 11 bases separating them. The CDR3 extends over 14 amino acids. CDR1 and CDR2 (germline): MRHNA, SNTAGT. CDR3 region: CASSETGGADTQYF. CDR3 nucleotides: TGTGCCAGCAGTGAGACAGGAGGCGCAGATACGCAGTATTTT.

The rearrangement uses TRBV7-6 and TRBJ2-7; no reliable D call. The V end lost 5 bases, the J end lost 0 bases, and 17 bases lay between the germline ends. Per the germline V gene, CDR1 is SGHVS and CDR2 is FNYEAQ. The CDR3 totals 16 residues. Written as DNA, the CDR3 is TGTGCCAGCAGCCAAGATCTGGGGAAGGGCTCCTACGAGCAGTACTTC. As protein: CASSQDLGKGSYEQYF.

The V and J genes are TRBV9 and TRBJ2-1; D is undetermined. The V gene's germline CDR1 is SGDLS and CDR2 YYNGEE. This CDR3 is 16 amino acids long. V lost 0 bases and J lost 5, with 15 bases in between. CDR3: CASSVAEAAINNEQFF. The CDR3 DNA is TGTGCCAGCAGCGTAGCTGAGGCAGCAATCAACAATGAGCAGTTCTTC.

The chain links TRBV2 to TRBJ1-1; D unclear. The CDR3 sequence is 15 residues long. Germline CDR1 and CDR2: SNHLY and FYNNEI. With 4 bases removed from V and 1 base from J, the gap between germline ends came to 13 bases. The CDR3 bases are TGTGCCAGCAGTGGCTACATAGAAGGGAACACTGAAGCTTTCTTT. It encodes CASSGYIEGNTEAFF.

The CDR3 sequence: CASSPPLLGGGGYGYTF. CDR3 in DNA: TGTGCCAGCAGCCCTCCCCTTCTGGGGGGGGGCGGGTACGGCTACACCTTC. V gene TRBV7-9 combines with J gene TRBJ1-2; D might be TRBD1 (6 bases). V shed 5 bases and J shed 8 bases, with 27 bases lying between them. The CDR3 totals 17 residues. In germline, CDR1 is SEHNR, CDR2 FQNEAQ (reference sequence).

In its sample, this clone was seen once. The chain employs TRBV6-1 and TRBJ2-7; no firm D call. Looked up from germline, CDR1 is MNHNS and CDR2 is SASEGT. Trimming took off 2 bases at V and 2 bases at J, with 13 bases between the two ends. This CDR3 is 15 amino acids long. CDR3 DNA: TGTGCCAGCAGTGAACTCTATTTCTTTACCTACGAGCAGTACTTC. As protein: CASSELYFFTYEQYF.

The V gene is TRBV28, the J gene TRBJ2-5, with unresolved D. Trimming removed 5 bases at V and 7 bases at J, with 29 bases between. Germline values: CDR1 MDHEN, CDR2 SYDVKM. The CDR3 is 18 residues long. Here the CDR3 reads CASSPLSLAHKRLLTQYF. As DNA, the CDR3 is TGTGCCAGCAGTCCCCTATCATTGGCACACAAGAGACTGTTGACCCAGTACTTC.

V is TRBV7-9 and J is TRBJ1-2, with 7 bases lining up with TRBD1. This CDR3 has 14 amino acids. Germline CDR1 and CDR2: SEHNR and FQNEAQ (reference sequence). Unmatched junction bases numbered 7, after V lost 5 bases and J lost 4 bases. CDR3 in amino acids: CASSQDRSGYGYTF. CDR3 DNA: TGTGCCAGCAGCCAGGACAGGAGCGGCTATGGCTACACCTTC.

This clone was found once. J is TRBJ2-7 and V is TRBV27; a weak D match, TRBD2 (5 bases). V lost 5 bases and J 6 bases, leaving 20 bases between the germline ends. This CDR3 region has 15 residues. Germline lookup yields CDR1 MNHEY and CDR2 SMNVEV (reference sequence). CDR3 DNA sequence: TGTGCCAGCAGTCCGGGAATTCCGGACCCGGCCGAGCAGTACTTC. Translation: CASSPGIPDPAEQYF.

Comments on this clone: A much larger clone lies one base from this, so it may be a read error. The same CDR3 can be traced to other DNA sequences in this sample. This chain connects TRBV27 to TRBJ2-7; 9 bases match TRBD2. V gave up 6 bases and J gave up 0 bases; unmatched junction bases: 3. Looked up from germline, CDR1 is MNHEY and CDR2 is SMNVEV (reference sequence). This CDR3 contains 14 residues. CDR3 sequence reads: CASSLAGSSYEQYF. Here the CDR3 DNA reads TGTGCCAGCAGCCTAGCGGGGAGCTCCTACGAGCAGTACTTC.